The T cell receptor beta chain under discussion was sequenced for a study of blood T cells in healthy people across ages. Overall study results and limits: Naive CD4+ cell counts and diversity both ran higher in long-lived than in aged donors. CMV status of donors was unknown, possibly confounding expanded clonotype changes.

The use of a sample-barcoded 5' primer and a J-beta primer mix characterized a second PCR of roughly 6 to 11 cycles. TCRdb used MiXCR to reprocess the 5' RACE reads, holding one entry per CDR3 protein. The table includes roughly 700,000 distinct CDR3 sequences, around 49% detected once. Russia was home to the donors, healthy Caucasian individuals aged roughly 6 to 90. Total RNA extraction produced at least 6 micrograms (per sample) for the study. Trimming removed 4 bases from V and 6 bases from J, with 26 bases in between. The germline V gene has CDR1 SGHRS and CDR2 YFSETQ. CDR3 length: 18 amino acids. A note on this clonotype: The antigen remains unidentified.

Sample: blood. V gene TRBV5-1 combines with J gene TRBJ2-1; TRBD1 might be the D (6 bases). This clonotype originated in a woman aged 55-69 years in good health. The CDR3 bases are TGCGCCAGCAGCCCCGCACCCTCGGGACAAAGGTTTTTCAATGAGCAGTTCTTC. This codes for CASSPAPSGQRFFNEQFF.